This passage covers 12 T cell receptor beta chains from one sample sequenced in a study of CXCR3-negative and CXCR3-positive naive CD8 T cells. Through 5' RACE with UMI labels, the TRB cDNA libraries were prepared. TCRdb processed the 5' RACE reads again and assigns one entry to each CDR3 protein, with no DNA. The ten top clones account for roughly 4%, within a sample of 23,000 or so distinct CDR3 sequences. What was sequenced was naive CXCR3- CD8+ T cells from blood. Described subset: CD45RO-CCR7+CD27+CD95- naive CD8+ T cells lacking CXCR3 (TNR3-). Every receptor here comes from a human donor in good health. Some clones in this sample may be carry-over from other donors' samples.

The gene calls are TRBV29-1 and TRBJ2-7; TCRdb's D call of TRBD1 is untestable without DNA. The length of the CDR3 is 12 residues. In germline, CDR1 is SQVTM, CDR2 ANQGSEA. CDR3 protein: CSVEDRGSEQYF.

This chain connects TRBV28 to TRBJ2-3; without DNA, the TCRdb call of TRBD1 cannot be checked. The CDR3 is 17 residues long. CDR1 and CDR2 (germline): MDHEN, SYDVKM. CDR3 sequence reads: CASSLGRTGDYTDTQYF.

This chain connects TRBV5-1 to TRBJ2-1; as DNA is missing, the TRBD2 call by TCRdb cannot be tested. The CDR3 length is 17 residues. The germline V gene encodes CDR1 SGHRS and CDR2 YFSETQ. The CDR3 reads CASSPGLAGENYNEQFF.

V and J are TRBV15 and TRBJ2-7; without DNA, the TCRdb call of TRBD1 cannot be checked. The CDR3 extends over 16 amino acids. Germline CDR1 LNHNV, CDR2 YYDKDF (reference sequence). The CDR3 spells CATSRDLLTGQHEQYF. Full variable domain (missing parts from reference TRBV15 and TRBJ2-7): DAMVIQNPRYQVTQFGKPVTLSCSQTLNHNVMYWYQQKSSQAPKLLFHYYDKDFNNEADTPDNFQSRRPNTSFCFLDIRSPGLGDTAMYLCATSRDLLTGQHEQYFGPGTRLTVT.

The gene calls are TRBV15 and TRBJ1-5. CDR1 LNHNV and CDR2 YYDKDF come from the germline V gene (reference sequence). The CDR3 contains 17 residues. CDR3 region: CATSRDPEGLSNQPQHF.

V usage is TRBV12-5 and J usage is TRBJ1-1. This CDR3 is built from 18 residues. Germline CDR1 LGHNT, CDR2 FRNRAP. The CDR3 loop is CASGFGRQSRGAGTEAFF.

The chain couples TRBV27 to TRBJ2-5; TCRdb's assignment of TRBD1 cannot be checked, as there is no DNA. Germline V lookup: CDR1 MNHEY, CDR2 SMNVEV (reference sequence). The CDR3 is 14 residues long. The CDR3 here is CASRPLTGLETQYF.

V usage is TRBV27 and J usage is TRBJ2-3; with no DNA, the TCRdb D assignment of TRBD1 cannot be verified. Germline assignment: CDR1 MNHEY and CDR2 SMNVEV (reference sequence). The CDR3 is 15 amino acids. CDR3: CASSFGAGGTDTQYF.

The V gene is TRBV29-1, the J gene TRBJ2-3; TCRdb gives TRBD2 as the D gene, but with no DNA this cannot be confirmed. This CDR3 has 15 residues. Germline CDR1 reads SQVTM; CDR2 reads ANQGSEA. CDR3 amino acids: CSVAGGLAGTDTQYF.

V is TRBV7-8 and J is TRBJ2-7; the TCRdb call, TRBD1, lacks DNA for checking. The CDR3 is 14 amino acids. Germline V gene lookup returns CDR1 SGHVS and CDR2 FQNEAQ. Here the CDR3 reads CASSFSGGSYEQYF.

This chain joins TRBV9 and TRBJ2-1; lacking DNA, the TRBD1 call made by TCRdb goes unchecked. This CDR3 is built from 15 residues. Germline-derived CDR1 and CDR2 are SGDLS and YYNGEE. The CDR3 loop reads CASSVVLGGGNEQFF.

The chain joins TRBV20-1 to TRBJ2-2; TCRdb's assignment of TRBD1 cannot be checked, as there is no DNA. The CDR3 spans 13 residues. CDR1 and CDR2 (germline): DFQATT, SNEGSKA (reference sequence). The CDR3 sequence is CSVRGRNTGELFF.